This is a list of T cell receptor beta chains from one sample in a study of blood T cell repertoires in COVID-19. Assay used: immunoSEQ multiplex PCR; TCRdb lists only in-frame clones, some missing. Here the sample spans hundreds of thousands of clones, about 89% being singletons. Sequenced input: peripheral blood. The receptors originated from a woman in her 50s with COVID-19, enrolled during active disease. CDR3s include the opening cysteine and the closing phenylalanine or tryptophan. Part of the rows lack a size; the others show once, few, many or a class for expanded clones.

j_call	v_call	cdr3_length	clone_size	cdr3_aa
TRBJ2-1	TRBV3-1/TRBV3-2	12	.	CASSQVFNEQFF
TRBJ2-3	TRBV3-1/TRBV3-2	17	.	CASSQTSGTWSTDTQYF
TRBJ2-3	TRBV29-1	12	.	CSVEDHRDTQYF
TRBJ2-1	TRBV5-1	16	once	CASSSKTGSGDDEQFF
TRBJ1-2	TRBV30	14	.	CAWSGQGGHYGYTF
TRBJ2-6	TRBV5-1	15	.	CASRGGATGANVLTF
TRBJ2-1	TRBV6-1	15	once	CASSEGGGRYNEQFF
TRBJ1-1	TRBV29-1	15	.	CSVAFLIGTGGEAFF
TRBJ1-4	TRBV5-5	10	.	CAQGDQKLFF
TRBJ2-3	TRBV29-1	14	.	CSIRQLLSTDTQYF
TRBJ1-2	TRBV28	13	.	CASSLSGVYGYTF